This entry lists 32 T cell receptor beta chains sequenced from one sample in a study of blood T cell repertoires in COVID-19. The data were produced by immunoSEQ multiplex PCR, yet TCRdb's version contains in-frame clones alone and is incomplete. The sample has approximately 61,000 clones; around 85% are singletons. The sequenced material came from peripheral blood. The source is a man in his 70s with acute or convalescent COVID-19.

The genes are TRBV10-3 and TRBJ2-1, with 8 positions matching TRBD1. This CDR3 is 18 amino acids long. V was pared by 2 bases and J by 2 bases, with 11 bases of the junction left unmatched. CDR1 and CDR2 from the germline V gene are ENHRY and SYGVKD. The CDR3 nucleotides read TGTGCCATCAGTGAGACTTCCCCCGGGACAGGAACCTACAATGAGCAGTTCTTC. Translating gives CAISETSPGTGTYNEQFF.

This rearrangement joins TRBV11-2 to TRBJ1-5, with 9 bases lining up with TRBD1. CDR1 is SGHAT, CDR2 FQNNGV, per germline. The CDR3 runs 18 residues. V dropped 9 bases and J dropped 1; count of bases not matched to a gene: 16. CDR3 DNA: TGTGCCAGAGAGATACCGGACAGGGGAAGATCGAGCAATCAGCCCCAGCATTTT. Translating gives CAREIPDRGRSSNQPQHF.

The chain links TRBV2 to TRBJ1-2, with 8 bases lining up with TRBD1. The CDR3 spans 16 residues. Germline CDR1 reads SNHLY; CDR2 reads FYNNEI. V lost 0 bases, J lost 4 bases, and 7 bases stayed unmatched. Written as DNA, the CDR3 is TGTGCCAGCAGTGAAGCTTCCCCCGGGACAGGCTATGGCTACACCTTC. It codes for CASSEASPGTGYGYTF.

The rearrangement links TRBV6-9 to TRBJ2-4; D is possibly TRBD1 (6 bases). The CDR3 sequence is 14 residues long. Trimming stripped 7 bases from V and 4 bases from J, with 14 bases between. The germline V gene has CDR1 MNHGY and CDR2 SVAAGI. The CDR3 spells CASKKRQEKNIQYF. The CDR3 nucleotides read TGTGCCAGCAAAAAGAGACAGGAAAAAAACATTCAGTACTTC.

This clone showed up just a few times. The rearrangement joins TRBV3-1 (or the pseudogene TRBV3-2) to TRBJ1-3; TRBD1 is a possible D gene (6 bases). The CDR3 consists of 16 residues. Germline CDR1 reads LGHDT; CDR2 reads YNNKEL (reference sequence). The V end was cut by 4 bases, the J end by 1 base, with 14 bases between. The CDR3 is CASSPGTPTSGNTIYF. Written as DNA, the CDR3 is TGTGCCAGCAGCCCCGGGACACCCACTTCTGGAAACACCATATATTTT.

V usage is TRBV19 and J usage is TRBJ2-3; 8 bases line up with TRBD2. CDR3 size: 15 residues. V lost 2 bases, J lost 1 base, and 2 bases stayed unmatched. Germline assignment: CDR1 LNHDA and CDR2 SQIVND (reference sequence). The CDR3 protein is CASSISGLGTDTQYF. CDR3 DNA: TGTGCCAGTAGTATATCGGGACTAGGCACAGATACGCAGTATTTT.

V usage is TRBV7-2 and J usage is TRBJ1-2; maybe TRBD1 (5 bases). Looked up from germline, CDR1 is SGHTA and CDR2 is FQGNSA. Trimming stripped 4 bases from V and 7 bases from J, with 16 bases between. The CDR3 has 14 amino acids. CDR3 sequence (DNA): TGTGCCAGCAGCTCGCAGGGAGGAACGGGTGGCTACACCTTC. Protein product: CASSSQGGTGGYTF.

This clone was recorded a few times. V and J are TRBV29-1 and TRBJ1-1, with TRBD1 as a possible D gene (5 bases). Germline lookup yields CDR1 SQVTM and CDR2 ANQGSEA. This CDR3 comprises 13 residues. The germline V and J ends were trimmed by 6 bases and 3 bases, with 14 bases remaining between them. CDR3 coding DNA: TGCAGCGTAACGCTTGGAGGGGACACTGAAGCTTTCTTT. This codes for CSVTLGGDTEAFF.

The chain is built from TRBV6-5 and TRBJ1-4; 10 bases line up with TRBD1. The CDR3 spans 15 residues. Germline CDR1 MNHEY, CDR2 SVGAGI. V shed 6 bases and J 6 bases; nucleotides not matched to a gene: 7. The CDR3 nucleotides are TGTGCCAGCAGACTAGACAGGGGGCTGGATGAAAAACTGTTTTTT. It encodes CASRLDRGLDEKLFF.

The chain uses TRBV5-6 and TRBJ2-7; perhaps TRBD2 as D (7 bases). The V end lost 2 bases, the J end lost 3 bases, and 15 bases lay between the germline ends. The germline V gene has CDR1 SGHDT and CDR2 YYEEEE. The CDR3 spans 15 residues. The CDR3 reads CASSLSRGASYEQYF. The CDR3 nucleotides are TGTGCCAGCAGCTTATCACGGGGGGCAAGCTACGAGCAGTACTTC.

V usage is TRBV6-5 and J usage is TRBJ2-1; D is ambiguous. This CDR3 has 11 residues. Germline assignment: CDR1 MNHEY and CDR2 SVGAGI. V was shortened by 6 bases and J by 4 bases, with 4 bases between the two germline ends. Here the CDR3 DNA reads TGTGCCAGCAGCGCGTACAATGAGCAGTTCTTC. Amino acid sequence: CASSAYNEQFF.

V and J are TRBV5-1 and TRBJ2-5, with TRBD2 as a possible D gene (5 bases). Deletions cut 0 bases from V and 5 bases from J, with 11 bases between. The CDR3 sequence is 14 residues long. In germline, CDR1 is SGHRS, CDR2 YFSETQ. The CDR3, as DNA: TGCGCCAGCAGCTTGGCTAGCCGCCGTGAGACCCAGTACTTC. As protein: CASSLASRRETQYF.

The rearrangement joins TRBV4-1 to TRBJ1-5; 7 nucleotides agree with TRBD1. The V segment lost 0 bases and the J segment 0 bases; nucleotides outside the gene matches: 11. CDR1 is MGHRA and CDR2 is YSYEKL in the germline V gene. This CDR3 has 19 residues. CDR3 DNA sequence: TGCGCCAGCAGCCAAGACCCCACAGGGGAAGGAGGTAGCAATCAGCCCCAGCATTTT. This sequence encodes CASSQDPTGEGGSNQPQHF.

CDR3 amino acids: CSVGTGGTYEQYF. CDR3 bases: TGCAGCGTCGGGACAGGGGGTACCTACGAGCAGTACTTC. V and J are TRBV29-1 and TRBJ2-7, with TRBD1 identical over 11 bases. Germline assignment: CDR1 SQVTM and CDR2 ANQGSEA. This CDR3 spans 13 amino acids. Trimming at V came to 6 bases and at J to 2 bases, leaving 3 bases not matched to a gene.

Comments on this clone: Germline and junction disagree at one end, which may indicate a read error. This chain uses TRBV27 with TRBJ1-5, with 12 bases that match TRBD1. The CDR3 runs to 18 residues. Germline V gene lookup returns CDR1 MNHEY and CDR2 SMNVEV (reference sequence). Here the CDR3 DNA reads TGTGCCAGCAGCCCCGGGACAGGGGGCGCGTGGGGCAATCAGGCCCAGCATTTT. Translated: CASSPGTGGAWGNQAQHF.

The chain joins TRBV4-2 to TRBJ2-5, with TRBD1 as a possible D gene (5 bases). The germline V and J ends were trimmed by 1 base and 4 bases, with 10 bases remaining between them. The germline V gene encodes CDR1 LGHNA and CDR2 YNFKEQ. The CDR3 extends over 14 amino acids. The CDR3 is CASSQGAGLETQYF. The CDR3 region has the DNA TGTGCCAGCAGCCAAGGGGCAGGGCTAGAGACCCAGTACTTC.

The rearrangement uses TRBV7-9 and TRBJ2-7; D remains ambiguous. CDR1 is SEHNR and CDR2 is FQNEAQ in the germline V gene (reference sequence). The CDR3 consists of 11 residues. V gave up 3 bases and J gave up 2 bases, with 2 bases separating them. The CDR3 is CASSFAYEQYF. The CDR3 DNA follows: TGTGCCAGCAGCTTCGCCTACGAGCAGTACTTC.

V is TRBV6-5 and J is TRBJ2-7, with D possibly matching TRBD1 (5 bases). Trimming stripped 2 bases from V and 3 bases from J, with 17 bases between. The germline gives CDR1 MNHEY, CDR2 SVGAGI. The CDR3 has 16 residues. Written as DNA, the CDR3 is TGTGCCAGCAGTTACACGGCCGGGTCAGGGCACTACGAGCAGTACTTC. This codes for CASSYTAGSGHYEQYF.

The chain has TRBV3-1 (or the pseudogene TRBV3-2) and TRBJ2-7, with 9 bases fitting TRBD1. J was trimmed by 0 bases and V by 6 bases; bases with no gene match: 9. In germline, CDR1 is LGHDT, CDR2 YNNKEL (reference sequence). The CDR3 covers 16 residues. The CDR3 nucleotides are TGTGCCAGCAGTCGGGACAGGGCCCAGCTCTCCTACGAGCAGTACTTC. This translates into CASSRDRAQLSYEQYF.

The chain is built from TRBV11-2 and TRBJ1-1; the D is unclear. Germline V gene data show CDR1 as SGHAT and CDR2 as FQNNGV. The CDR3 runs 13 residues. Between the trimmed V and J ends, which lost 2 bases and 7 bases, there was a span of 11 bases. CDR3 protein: CASSLWPEDEAFF. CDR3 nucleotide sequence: TGTGCCAGCAGCTTATGGCCCGAAGATGAAGCTTTCTTT.

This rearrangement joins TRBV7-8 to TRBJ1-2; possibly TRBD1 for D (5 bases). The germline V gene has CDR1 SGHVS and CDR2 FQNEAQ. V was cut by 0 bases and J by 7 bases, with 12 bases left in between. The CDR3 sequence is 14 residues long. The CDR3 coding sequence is TGTGCCAGCAGCTTAGCGCCCAGGGTTCGTGGCTACACCTTC. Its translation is CASSLAPRVRGYTF. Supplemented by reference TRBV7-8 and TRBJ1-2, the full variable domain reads GAGVSQSPRYKVAKRGQDVALRCDPISGHVSLFWYQQALGQGPEFLTYFQNEAQLDKSGLPSDRFFAERPEGSVSTLKIQRTQQEDSAVYLCASSLAPRVRGYTFGSGTRLTVV.

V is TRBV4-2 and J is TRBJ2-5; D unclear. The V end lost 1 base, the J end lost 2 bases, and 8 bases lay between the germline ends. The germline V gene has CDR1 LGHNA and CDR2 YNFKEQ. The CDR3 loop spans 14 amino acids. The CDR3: CASSQVGQQETQYF. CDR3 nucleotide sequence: TGTGCCAGCAGCCAAGTGGGCCAGCAAGAGACCCAGTACTTC.

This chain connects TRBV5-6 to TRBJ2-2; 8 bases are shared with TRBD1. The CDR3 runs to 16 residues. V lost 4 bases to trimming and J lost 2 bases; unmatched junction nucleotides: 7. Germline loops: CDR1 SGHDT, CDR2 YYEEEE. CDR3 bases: TGTGCCAGCAGCACCCGACAGGGGCGTAACACCGGGGAGCTGTTTTTT. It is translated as CASSTRQGRNTGELFF.

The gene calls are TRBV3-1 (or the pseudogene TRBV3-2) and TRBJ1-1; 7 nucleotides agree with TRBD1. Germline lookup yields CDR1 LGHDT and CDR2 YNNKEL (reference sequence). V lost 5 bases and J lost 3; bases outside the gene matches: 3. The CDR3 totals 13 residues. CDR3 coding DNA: TGTGCCAGCAGCACCACAGGGGACACTGAAGCTTTCTTT. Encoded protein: CASSTTGDTEAFF.

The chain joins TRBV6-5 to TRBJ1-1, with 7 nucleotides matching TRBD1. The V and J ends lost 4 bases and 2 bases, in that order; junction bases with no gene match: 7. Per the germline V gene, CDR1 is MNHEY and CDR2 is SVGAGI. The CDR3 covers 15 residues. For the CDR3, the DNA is TGTGCCAGCAGTTTGAGGACAGGCGCCAACACTGAAGCTTTCTTT. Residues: CASSLRTGANTEAFF.

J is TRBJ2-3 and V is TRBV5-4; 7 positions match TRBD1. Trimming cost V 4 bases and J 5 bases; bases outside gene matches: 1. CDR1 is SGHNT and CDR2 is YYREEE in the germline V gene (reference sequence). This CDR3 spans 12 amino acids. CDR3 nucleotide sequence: TGTGCCAGCAGCCCAGGGGGAGATACGCAGTATTTT. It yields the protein CASSPGGDTQYF.

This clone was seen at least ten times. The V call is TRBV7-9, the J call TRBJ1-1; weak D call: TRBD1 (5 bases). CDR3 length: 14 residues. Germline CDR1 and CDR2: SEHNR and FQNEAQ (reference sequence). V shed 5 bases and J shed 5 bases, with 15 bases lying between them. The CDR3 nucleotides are TGTGCCAGCAGCCCCAGTGGGGCCCCAACTGAAGCTTTCTTT. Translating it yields CASSPSGAPTEAFF.

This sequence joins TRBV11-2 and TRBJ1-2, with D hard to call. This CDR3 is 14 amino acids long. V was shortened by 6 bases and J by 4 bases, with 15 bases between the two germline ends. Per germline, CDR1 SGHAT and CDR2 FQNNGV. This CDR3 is CASSAALSFYGYTF. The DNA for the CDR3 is TGTGCCAGCAGTGCGGCCCTTTCCTTCTATGGCTACACCTTC. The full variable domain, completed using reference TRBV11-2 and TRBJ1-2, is EAGVAQSPRYKIIEKRQSVAFWCNPISGHATLYWYQQILGQGPKLLIQFQNNGVVDDSQLPKDRFSAERLKGVDSTLKIQPAKLEDSAVYLCASSAALSFYGYTFGSGTRLTVV.

In nucleotides, the CDR3 is TGCGCCAGCAGCGCGGGACTAGCGGGGCAAGAGACCCAGTACTTC. It codes for CASSAGLAGQETQYF. V is TRBV5-1 and J is TRBJ2-5; TRBD2 aligns across 13 bases. V was pared by 4 bases and J by 2 bases, with 2 bases of the junction left unmatched. The CDR3 sequence is 15 residues long. Germline CDR1 SGHRS, CDR2 YFSETQ.

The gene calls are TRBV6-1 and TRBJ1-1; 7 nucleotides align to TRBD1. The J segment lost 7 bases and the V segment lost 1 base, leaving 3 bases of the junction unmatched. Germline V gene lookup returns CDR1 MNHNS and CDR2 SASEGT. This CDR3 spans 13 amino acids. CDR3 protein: CASSEDRGIEAFF. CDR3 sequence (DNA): TGTGCCAGCAGTGAAGACAGGGGTATTGAAGCTTTCTTT.

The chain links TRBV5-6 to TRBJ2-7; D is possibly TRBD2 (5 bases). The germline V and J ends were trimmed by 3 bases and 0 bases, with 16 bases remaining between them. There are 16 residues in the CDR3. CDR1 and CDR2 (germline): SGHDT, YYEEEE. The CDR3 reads CASSSGPSGSSYEQYF. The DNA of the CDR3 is TGTGCCAGCAGCTCCGGTCCATCGGGGAGCTCCTACGAGCAGTACTTC. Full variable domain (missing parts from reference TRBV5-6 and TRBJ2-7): DAGVTQSPTHLIKTRGQQVTLRCSPKSGHDTVSWYQQALGQGPQFIFQYYEEEERQRGNFPDRFSGHQFPNYSSELNVNALLLGDSALYLCASSSGPSGSSYEQYFGPGTRLTVT.

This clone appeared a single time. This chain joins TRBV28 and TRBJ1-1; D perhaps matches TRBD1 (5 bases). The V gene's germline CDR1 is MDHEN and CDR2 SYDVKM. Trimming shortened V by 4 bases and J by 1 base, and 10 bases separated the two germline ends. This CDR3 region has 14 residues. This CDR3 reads CASSSLGQNTEAFF. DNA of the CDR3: TGTGCCAGCAGTTCCTTGGGGCAGAACACTGAAGCTTTCTTT.